The source of this T cell receptor (beta chain) is a study of blood T cell repertoires in COVID-19. Sequencing used immunoSEQ multiplex PCR; TCRdb keeps in-frame clones, though not all of them. The top ten clones hold 2% to 2.5% of a sample with around 270,000 clones, approximately 89% of them seen once. From germline, CDR1 is SGHRS and CDR2 YFSETQ. There are 14 residues in the CDR3. Trimming at V came to 5 bases and at J to 2 bases, leaving 3 bases not matched to a gene. The sample consisted of peripheral blood. V usage is TRBV5-1 and J usage is TRBJ2-3; 9 bases fit TRBD1. The clonotype was recovered from a woman aged 50 to 60 with acute or convalescent COVID-19. DNA of the CDR3: TGCGCCAGCAGACAGGGGGCCCTCACAGATACGCAGTATTTT. This encodes CASRQGALTDTQYF.